This T cell receptor (beta chain) was found in a study of blood T cell repertoires in COVID-19. The assay was immunoSEQ multiplex PCR, and TCRdb's table has in-frame clones only and misses some. This sample has 55,000 to 75,000 clones, with 84% found just once. The clonotype comes from a man in his sixties with COVID-19, enrolled during active disease. The specimen sequenced was peripheral blood.

CDR3: CASSWTSGSVGTDTQYF. In DNA form, the CDR3 reads TGTGCCAGCAGTTGGACTAGCGGGAGTGTGGGCACAGATACGCAGTATTTT. The gene calls are TRBV2 and TRBJ2-3; 13 positions match TRBD2. CDR1 SNHLY and CDR2 FYNNEI come from the germline V gene. J gave up 1 base and V 5 bases, and 6 bases lay outside the gene matches. The CDR3 contains 17 residues.